Shown below are 7 T cell receptor beta chains from a single sample sequenced in a study of blood T cell repertoires in COVID-19. Repertoires were generated with immunoSEQ multiplex PCR, while TCRdb's copy carries only in-frame clones and drops some. Among about 130,000 clones listed, about 92% were seen once. The material sequenced was peripheral blood. The receptors were gathered from a man in his fifties or sixties with COVID-19, enrolled during active disease.

The V call is TRBV10-3, the J call TRBJ2-3; tentative D call: TRBD2 (5 bases). CDR3 length: 17 amino acids. V was cut by 0 bases and J by 1 base, with 14 bases left in between. Per germline, CDR1 ENHRY and CDR2 SYGVKD. The CDR3 DNA follows: TGTGCCATCAGTGAGTCCGGGATGCAGCGACGCACAGATACGCAGTATTTT. This translates into CAISESGMQRRTDTQYF.

This clone was observed once. This rearrangement joins TRBV29-1 to TRBJ1-1; 9 bases map to TRBD1. Germline trimming cut 8 bases from V and 8 bases from J; bases unmatched to any gene: 3. This CDR3 region has 10 residues. The germline gives CDR1 SQVTM, CDR2 ANQGSEA. The CDR3: CSSDRGEAFF. CDR3 nucleotides: TGCAGCTCGGACAGGGGCGAAGCTTTCTTT. Together with reference TRBV29-1 and TRBJ1-1, the CDR3 gives the full variable domain: SAVISQKPSRDICQRGTSLTIQCQVDSQVTMMFWYRQQPGQSLTLIATANQGSEATYESGFVIDKFPISRPNLTFSTLTVSNMSPEDSSIYLCSSDRGEAFFGQGTRLTVV.

The CDR3 nucleotides are TGTGCCAGCAGCGTAGGAGCGGGAGTAAGGACCGGGGAGCTGTTTTTT. This sequence encodes CASSVGAGVRTGELFF. The chain recombines TRBV9 with TRBJ2-2; 8 bases fit TRBD2. This CDR3 contains 16 residues. Germline CDR1 reads SGDLS; CDR2 reads YYNGEE. The V and J ends lost 0 bases and 5 bases, in that order; junction bases with no gene match: 6.

This rearrangement joins TRBV5-1 to TRBJ2-1; TRBD1 matches at 8 bases. The ends lost 0 bases at V and 10 bases at J; junction bases unmatched: 9. Germline loops: CDR1 SGHRS, CDR2 YFSETQ. The CDR3 length is 15 residues. CDR3 DNA sequence: TGCGCCAGCAGCTTGGAGGTGACAGGGGATGCGGAGCAGTTCTTC. Its translation is CASSLEVTGDAEQFF.

This sequence joins TRBV5-4 and TRBJ2-1; D is unclear. From germline, CDR1 is SGHNT and CDR2 YYREEE (reference sequence). The length of the CDR3 is 13 residues. V was cut by 9 bases and J by 8 bases, with 18 bases left in between. This CDR3 is CATQPSMGDEQFF. CDR3 in DNA: TGTGCCACCCAGCCGTCAATGGGCGATGAGCAGTTCTTC. Drawing the rest from reference TRBV5-4 and TRBJ2-1, the complete variable domain is ETGVTQSPTHLIKTRGQQVTLRCSSQSGHNTVSWYQQALGQGPQFIFQYYREEENGRGNFPPRFSGLQFPNYSSELNVNALELDDSALYLCATQPSMGDEQFFGPGTRLTVL.

The chain has TRBV28 and TRBJ2-1; tentatively, D is TRBD1 (6 bases). CDR1 and CDR2 (germline): MDHEN, SYDVKM. This CDR3 spans 15 amino acids. V shed 7 bases and J shed 4 bases, with 17 bases lying between them. The CDR3 sequence is CASTLDRDNYNEQFF. CDR3 nucleotides: TGTGCCAGCACCCTAGACCGGGACAATTACAATGAGCAGTTCTTC.

Note on this clone: Other DNA sequences within the sample encode an identical CDR3. The chain employs TRBV5-1 and TRBJ1-2; no reliable D call. This CDR3 comprises 13 residues. Germline V gives CDR1 SGHRS, CDR2 YFSETQ. Trimming took 4 bases from V and 8 from J, leaving 15 bases between them. For the CDR3, the DNA is TGCGCCAGCAGCCTGGCCGGGGTCGGCGGCTACACCTTC. Translation gives CASSLAGVGGYTF. The variable domain in full, with the rest retrieved from reference TRBV5-1 and TRBJ1-2, is KAGVTQTPRYLIKTRGQQVTLSCSPISGHRSVSWYQQTPGQGLQFLFEYFSETQRNKGNFPGRFSGRQFSNSRSEMNVSTLELGDSALYLCASSLAGVGGYTFGSGTRLTVV.